This TCR beta chain was obtained from a study of T cell changes during pregnancy in multiple sclerosis. The CDR3 sequence is 14 residues long. The V gene's germline CDR1 is GTSNPN and CDR2 SVGIG (reference sequence). V lost 3 bases, J lost 5 bases, and 9 bases stayed unmatched. Method: immunoSEQ multiplex PCR; TCRdb's copy keeps in-frame clones and lacks some. The sample yields under 85,000 clones, under 90% seen once. This specimen was peripheral blood, taken after pregnancy. The V call is TRBV30, the J call TRBJ2-5, with 7 bases fitting TRBD1. The receptor was isolated from a female donor in good health, enrolled as a control in a pregnancy study. CDR3 sequence reads: CAWRTSGRGETQYF. DNA for the CDR3: TGTGCCTGGAGGACCTCGGGCAGGGGGGAGACCCAGTACTTC.